This is a list of T cell receptor beta chains from one sample in a study of blood T cell repertoires in COVID-19. The table came from immunoSEQ multiplex PCR; TCRdb's copy has only in-frame clones and leaves some out. The sample has over 200,000 clones; 82% are singletons. The sample consisted of peripheral blood. All receptors derive from a middle-aged woman with acute or convalescent COVID-19. CDR3s include the opening cysteine and the closing phenylalanine or tryptophan. D genes are given only for firm matches. Clone size is shown for a subset of rows, as once, few, many or a class of expanded clone.

v_gene	abundance	d_gene	j_gene	CDR3nt	CDR3aa
TRBV5-5	-	-	TRBJ2-6	TGTGCCAGCAGCTTGGCCCCCCGCTCTGGGGCCAACGTCCTGACTTTC	CASSLAPRSGANVLTF
TRBV7-7	-	TRBD2	TRBJ2-5	TGTGCCAGCAGCTTAGCGGGGGGGCAAGAGACCCAGTACTTC	CASSLAGGQETQYF
TRBV25-1	-	-	TRBJ1-5	TGTGCCAGCAGCATCGGGAATCAGCCCCAGCATTTT	CASSIGNQPQHF
TRBV20-1	-	-	TRBJ1-1	TGCAGTGCTAGCCGGGGACAAGGATTT	CSASRGQGF
TRBV6-2/TRBV6-3	-	TRBD2	TRBJ2-1	TGTGCCAGCAGTTACCGTAGCGGGAGGTCCTACAATGAGCAGTTCTTC	CASSYRSGRSYNEQFF
TRBV6-5	-	-	TRBJ1-5	TGTGCCAGCAGGCAGACAGGCAATCAGCCCCAGCATTTT	CASRQTGNQPQHF
TRBV23-1	once	TRBD1	TRBJ1-1	TGCGCACGAGGGGCGAGGGGGACAGGGGCAATGAACACTGAAGCTTTCTTT	CARGARGTGAMNTEAFF
TRBV15	-	-	TRBJ1-1	TGTGCCACCACTACGACAGTGAGGAACACTGAAGCTTTCTTT	CATTTTVRNTEAFF
TRBV7-2	-	-	TRBJ1-5	TGTGCCAGCAGCTTAATCGGGGGTGAGCCCCAGCATTTT	CASSLIGGEPQHF
TRBV15	-	TRBD1	TRBJ1-5	TGTGCCACCAGCAGAGAGGCAGGGACAGGGCCCCTTAGCAATCAGCCCCAGCATTTT	CATSREAGTGPLSNQPQHF
TRBV4-1	-	-	TRBJ2-3	TGCGCCAGCAGCCAAATGTCTAGTCGAAGCACAGATACGCAGTATTTT	CASSQMSSRSTDTQYF
TRBV30	-	TRBD1	TRBJ2-6	TGTGCCTGGGGGGGGACAGGACAGTCTCCTGGGGCCAACGTCCTGACTTTC	CAWGGTGQSPGANVLTF
TRBV3-1/TRBV3-2	-	-	TRBJ2-5	TGTGCCAGCAGCCACGGTAGTTTATCGGTAAAGACCCAGTACTTC	CASSHGSLSVKTQYF
TRBV6-5	-	-	TRBJ2-7	TGTGCCAGCAGTAGACAGGCCACTCTCTACGAGCAGTACTTC	CASSRQATLYEQYF
TRBV6-6	-	TRBD1	TRBJ1-1	TGTGCCAGCAGTTACGTTCAGGGGGCTAACACTGAAGCTTTCTTT	CASSYVQGANTEAFF
TRBV30	-	-	TRBJ1-4	TGTGCCTGGAGTGGTCGGAATGAAAAACTGTTTTTT	CAWSGRNEKLFF
TRBV27	-	TRBD1	TRBJ1-1	TGTGCCAGCAGTTCAGGGGGCGGGGGTGAAGCTTTCTTT	CASSSGGGGEAFF
TRBV10-3	-	-	TRBJ2-1	TGTGCCATCGGTTGGAGCGATGAGCAGTTCTTC	CAIGWSDEQFF
TRBV6-2/TRBV6-3	few	TRBD1	TRBJ1-2	TGTGCCAGCAGTCTCCGAGCCGGGACAGGAGACTATGGCTACACCTTC	CASSLRAGTGDYGYTF
TRBV6-2/TRBV6-3	few	TRBD2	TRBJ2-1	TGTGCCAGCAGTCTTAGCGGGAGAACCTACAATGAGCAGTTCTTC	CASSLSGRTYNEQFF
TRBV6-2/TRBV6-3	-	TRBD2	TRBJ2-1	TGTGCCAGCAGTTCCGTGTCGGGAGGGCCCAATGAGCAGTTCTTC	CASSSVSGGPNEQFF
TRBV5-1	-	-	TRBJ1-1	TGCGCCAGCAGCTTGGCAGCAGGGATCTCTGAAGCTTTCTTT	CASSLAAGISEAFF
TRBV2	-	-	TRBJ2-7	TGTGCCAGCAGTGAAGACAGGGTGCTCTACGAGCAGTACTTC	CASSEDRVLYEQYF
TRBV2	-	-	TRBJ1-5	TGTGCCAGCAGTTCCACAGGTTATTTTCAGCCCCAGCATTTT	CASSSTGYFQPQHF
TRBV4-3	-	-	TRBJ2-3	TGCGCCAGCAGCCCCCAGTTCGTCACAGATACGCAGTATTTT	CASSPQFVTDTQYF